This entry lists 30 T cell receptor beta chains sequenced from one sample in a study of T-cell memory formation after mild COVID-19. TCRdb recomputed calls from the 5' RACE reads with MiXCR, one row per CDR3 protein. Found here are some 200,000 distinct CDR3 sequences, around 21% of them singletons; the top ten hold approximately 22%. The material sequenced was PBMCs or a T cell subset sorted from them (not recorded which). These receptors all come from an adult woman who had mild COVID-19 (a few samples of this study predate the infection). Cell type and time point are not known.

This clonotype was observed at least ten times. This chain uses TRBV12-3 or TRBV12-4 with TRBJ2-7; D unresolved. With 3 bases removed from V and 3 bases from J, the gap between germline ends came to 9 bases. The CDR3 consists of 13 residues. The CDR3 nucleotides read TGTGCCAGCAGTTTTTCCTATCTCTACGAGCAGTACTTC. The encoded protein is CASSFSYLYEQYF.

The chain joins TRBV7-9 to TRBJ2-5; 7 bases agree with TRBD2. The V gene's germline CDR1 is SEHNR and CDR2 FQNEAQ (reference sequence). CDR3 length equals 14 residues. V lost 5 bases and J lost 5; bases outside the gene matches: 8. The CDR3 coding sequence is TGTGCCAGCAGCGACGGACTAGGGTATGAGACCCAGTACTTC. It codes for CASSDGLGYETQYF.

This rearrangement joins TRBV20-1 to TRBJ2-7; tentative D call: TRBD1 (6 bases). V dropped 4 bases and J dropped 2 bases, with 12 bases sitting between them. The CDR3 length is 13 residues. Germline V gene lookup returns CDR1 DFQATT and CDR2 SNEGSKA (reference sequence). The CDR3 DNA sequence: TGCAGTGCTACCGGGACAAGAGCCTACGAGCAGTACTTC. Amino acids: CSATGTRAYEQYF.

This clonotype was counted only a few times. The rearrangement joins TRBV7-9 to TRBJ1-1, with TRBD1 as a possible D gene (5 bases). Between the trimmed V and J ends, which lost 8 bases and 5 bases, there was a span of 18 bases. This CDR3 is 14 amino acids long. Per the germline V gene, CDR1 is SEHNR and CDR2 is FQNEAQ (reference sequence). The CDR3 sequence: CASVSGGGETEAFF. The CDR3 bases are TGTGCCAGCGTCTCTGGGGGTGGAGAGACTGAAGCTTTCTTT.

Here the CDR3 DNA reads TGCGCCAGCAGCTTGGAAGGCACTTCCTATGGCTACACCTTC. Its protein product is CASSLEGTSYGYTF. This chain joins TRBV5-1 and TRBJ1-2; D unclear. CDR1 is SGHRS and CDR2 is YFSETQ in the germline V gene. V was shortened by 0 bases and J by 4 bases, with 10 bases between the two germline ends. The CDR3 totals 14 residues.

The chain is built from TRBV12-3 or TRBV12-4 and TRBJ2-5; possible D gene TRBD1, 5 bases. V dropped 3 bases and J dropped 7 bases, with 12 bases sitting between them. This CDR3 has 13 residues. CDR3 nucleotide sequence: TGTGCCAGCAGTTTCGGGCAGGGCGGGACCCAGTACTTC. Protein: CASSFGQGGTQYF.

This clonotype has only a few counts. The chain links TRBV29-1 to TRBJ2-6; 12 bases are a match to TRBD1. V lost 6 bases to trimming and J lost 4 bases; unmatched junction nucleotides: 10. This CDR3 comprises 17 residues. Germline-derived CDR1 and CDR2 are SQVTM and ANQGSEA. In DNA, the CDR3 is TGCAGCGTCGCCGGGACAGGGGGCACGCTAGGGGCCAACGTCCTGACTTTC. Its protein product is CSVAGTGGTLGANVLTF.

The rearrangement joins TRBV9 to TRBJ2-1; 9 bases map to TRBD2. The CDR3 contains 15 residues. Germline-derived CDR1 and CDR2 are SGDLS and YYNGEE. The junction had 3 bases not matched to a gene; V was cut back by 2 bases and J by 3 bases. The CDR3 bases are TGTGCCAGCAGCGTGATAGCGGGGGACTACAATGAGCAGTTCTTC. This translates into CASSVIAGDYNEQFF. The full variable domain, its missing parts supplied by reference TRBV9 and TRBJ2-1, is DSGVTQTPKHLITATGQRVTLRCSPRSGDLSVYWYQQSLDQGLQFLIQYYNGEERAKGNILERFSAQQFPDLHSELNLSSLELGDSALYFCASSVIAGDYNEQFFGPGTRLTVL.

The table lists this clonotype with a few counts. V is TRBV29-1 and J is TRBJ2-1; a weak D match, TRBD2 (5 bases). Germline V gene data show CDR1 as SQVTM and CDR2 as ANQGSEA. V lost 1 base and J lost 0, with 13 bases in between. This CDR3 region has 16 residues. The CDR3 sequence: CSVEGDEGSSYNEQFF. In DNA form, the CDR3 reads TGCAGCGTTGAAGGCGATGAGGGCAGCTCCTACAATGAGCAGTTCTTC.

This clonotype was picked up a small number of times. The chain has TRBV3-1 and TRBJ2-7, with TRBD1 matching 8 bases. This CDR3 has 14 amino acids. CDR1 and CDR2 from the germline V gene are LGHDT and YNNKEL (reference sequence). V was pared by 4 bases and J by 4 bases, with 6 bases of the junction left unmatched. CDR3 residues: CASSPAGQVYEQYF. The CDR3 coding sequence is TGTGCCAGCAGCCCGGCGGGACAGGTGTACGAGCAGTACTTC.

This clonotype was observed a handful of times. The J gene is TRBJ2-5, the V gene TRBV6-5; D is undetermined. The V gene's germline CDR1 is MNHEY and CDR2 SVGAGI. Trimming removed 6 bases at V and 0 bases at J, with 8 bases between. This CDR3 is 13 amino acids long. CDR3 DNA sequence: TGTGCCAGCAGGTCGTCGTACCAAGAGACCCAGTACTTC. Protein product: CASRSSYQETQYF.

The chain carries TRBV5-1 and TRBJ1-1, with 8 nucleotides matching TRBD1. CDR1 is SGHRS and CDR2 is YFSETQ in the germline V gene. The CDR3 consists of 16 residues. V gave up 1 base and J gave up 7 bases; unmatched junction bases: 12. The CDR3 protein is CASSLLPGQDHGEAFF. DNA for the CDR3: TGCGCCAGCAGCTTGCTTCCGGGACAGGACCACGGTGAAGCTTTCTTT.

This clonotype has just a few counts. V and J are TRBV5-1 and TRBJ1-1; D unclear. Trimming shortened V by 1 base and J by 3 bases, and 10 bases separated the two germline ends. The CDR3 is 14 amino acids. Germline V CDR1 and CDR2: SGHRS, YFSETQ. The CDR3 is CASSLLSPDTEAFF. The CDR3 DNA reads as TGCGCCAGCAGCTTGTTGTCTCCGGACACTGAAGCTTTCTTT.

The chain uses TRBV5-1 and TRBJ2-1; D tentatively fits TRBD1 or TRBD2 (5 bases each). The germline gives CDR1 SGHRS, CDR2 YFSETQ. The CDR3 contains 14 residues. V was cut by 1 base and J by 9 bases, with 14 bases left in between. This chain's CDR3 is CASSLTGTNGEQFF. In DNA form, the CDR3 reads TGCGCCAGCAGCTTGACCGGGACGAACGGTGAGCAGTTCTTC.

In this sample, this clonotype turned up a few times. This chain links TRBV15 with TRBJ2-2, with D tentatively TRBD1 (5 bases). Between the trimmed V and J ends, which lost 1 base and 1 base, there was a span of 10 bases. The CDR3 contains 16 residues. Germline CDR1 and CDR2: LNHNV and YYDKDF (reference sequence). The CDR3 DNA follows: TGTGCCACCAGCAGAGGTCGGCAGGGGAACACCGGGGAGCTGTTTTTT. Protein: CATSRGRQGNTGELFF.

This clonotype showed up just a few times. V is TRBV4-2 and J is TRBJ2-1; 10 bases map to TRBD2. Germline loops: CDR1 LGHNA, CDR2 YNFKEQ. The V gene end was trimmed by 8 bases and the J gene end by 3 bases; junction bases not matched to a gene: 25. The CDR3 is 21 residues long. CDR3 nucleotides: TGTGCCAGCCAGCGGGTCCCATACGATCAAGCGGGAGGGGGGTTCTACAATGAGCAGTTCTTC. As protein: CASQRVPYDQAGGGFYNEQFF.

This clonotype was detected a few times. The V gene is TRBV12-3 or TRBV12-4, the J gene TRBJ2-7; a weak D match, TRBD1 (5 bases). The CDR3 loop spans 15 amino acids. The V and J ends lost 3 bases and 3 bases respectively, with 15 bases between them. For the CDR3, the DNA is TGTGCCAGCAGTTTTGACAGCCGAATGGTCTACGAGCAGTACTTC. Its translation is CASSFDSRMVYEQYF.

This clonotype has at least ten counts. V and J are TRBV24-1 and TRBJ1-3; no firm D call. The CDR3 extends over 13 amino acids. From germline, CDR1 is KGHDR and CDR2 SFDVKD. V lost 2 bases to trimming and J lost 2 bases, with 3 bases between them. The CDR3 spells CATSDSPGNTIYF. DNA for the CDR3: TGTGCCACCAGTGATTCCCCTGGAAACACCATATATTTT.

The CDR3 loop is CSASYGELFF. The CDR3 DNA reads TGCAGTGCTAGTTACGGGGAGCTGTTTTTT. The chain couples TRBV20-1 to TRBJ2-2; D call uncertain. Trimming pared 3 bases from V and 7 bases from J, leaving 3 bases between. CDR3 length equals 10 residues. Germline CDR1 and CDR2: DFQATT and SNEGSKA (reference sequence).

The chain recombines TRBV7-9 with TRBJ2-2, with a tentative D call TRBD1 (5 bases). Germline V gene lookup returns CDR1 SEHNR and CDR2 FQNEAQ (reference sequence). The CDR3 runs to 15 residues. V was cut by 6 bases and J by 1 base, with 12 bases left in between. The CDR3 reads CASSSEQENTGELFF. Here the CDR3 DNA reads TGTGCCAGCAGTTCCGAACAGGAGAACACCGGGGAGCTGTTTTTT.

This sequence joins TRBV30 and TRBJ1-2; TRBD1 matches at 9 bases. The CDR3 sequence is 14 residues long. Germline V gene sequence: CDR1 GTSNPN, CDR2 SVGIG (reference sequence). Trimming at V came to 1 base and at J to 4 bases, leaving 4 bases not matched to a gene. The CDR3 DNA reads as TGTGCCTGGAGTGCGACAGGGGGAGCCTATGGCTACACCTTC. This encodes CAWSATGGAYGYTF. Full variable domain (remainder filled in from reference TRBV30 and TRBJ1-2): SQTIHQWPATLVQPVGSPLSLECTVEGTSNPNLYWYRQAAGRGLQLLFYSVGIGQISSEVPQNLSASRPQDRQFILSSKKLLLSDSGFYLCAWSATGGAYGYTFGSGTRLTVV.

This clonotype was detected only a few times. This chain's CDR3 is CASSHMGDQETQYF. The CDR3 DNA is TGTGCCAGCAGCCATATGGGGGACCAAGAGACCCAGTACTTC. The chain recombines TRBV21-1 with TRBJ2-5. TRBV21-1 is flagged as a pseudogene. The CDR3 sequence is 14 residues long.

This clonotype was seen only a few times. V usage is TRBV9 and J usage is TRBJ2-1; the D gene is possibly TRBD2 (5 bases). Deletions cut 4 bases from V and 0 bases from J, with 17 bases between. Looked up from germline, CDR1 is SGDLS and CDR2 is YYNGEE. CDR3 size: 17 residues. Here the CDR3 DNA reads TGTGCCAGCAGCCAGCGGCCGGTTGAGGGCTCCTACAATGAGCAGTTCTTC. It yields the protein CASSQRPVEGSYNEQFF.

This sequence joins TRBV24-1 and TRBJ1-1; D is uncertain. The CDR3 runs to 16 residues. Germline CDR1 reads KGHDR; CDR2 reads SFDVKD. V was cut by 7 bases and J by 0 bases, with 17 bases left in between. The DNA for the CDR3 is TGTGCCACCAGAAAGCACCCCGGGAGGTTGAACACTGAAGCTTTCTTT. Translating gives CATRKHPGRLNTEAFF.

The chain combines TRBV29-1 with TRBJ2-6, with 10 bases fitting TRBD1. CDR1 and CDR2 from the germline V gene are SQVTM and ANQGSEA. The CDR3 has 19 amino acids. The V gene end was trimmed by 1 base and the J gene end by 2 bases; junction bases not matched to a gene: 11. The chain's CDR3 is CSVEGLRQGASPGANVLTF. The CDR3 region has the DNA TGCAGCGTTGAAGGGCTAAGACAGGGGGCTAGTCCTGGGGCCAACGTCCTGACTTTC. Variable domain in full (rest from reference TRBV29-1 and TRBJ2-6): SAVISQKPSRDICQRGTSLTIQCQVDSQVTMMFWYRQQPGQSLTLIATANQGSEATYESGFVIDKFPISRPNLTFSTLTVSNMSPEDSSIYLCSVEGLRQGASPGANVLTFGAGSRLTVL.

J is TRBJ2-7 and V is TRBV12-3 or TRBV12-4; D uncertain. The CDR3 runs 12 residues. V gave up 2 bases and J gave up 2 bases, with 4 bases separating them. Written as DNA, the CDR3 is TGTGCCAGCAGTTTAATCGCCTACGAGCAGTACTTC. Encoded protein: CASSLIAYEQYF.

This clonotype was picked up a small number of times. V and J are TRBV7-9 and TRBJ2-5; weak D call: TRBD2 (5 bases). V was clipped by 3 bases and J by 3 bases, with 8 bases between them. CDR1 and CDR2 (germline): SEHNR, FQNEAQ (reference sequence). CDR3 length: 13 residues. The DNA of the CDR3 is TGTGCCAGCAGCTTCGGTAGCGAAGAGACCCAGTACTTC. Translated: CASSFGSEETQYF.

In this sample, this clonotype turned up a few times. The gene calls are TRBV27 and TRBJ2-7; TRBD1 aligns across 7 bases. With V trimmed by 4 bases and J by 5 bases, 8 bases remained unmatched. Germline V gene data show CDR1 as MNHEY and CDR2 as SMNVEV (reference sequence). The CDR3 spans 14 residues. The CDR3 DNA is TGTGCCAGCAGTTCCCCCCCAGGGGGAAACGAGCAGTACTTC. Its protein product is CASSSPPGGNEQYF.

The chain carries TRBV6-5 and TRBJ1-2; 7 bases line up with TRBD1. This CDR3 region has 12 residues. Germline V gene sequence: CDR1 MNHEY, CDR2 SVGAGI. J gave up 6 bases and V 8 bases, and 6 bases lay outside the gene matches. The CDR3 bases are TGTGCCAGCTCCGACAGGGCCCATGGCTACACCTTC. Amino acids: CASSDRAHGYTF.

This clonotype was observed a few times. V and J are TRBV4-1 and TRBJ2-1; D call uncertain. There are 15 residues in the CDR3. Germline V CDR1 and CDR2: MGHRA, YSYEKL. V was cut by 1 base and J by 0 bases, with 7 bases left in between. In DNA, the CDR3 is TGCGCCAGCAGCCAAGTGAGAAGCTCCTACAATGAGCAGTTCTTC. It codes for CASSQVRSSYNEQFF.